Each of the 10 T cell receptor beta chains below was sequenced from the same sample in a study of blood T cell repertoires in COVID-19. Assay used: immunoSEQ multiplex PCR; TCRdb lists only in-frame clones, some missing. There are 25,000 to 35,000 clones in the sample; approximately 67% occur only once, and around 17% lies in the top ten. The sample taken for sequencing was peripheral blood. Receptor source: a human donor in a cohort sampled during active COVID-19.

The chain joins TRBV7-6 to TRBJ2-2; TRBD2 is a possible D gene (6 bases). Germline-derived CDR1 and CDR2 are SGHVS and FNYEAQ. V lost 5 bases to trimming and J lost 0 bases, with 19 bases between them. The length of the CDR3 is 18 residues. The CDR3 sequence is CASSGGLLGGANTGELFF. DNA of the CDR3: TGTGCCAGCAGCGGAGGACTCCTCGGGGGTGCGAACACCGGGGAGCTGTTTTTT.

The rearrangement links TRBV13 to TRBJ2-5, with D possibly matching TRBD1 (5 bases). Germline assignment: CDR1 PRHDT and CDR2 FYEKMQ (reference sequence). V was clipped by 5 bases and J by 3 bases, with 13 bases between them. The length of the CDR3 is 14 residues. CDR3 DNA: TGTGCCAGCAGCCCTAGGGGCGCGGAAGAGACCCAGTACTTC. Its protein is CASSPRGAEETQYF. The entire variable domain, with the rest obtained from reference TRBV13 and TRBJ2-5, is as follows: AAGVIQSPRHLIKEKRETATLKCYPIPRHDTVYWYQQGPGQDPQFLISFYEKMQSDKGSIPDRFSAQQFSDYHSELNMSSLELGDSALYFCASSPRGAEETQYFGPGTRLLVL.

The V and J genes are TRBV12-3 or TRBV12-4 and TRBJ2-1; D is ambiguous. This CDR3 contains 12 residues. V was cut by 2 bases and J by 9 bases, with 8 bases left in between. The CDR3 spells CASSLLESEQFF. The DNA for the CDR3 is TGTGCCAGCAGTTTACTGGAGAGTGAGCAGTTCTTC.

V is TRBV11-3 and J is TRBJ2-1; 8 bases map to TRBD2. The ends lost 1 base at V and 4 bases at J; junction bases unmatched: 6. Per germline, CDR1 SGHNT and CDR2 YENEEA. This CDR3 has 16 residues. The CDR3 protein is CASSLGLAGRYNEQFF. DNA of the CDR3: TGTGCCAGCAGCTTAGGATTAGCGGGGAGGTACAATGAGCAGTTCTTC.

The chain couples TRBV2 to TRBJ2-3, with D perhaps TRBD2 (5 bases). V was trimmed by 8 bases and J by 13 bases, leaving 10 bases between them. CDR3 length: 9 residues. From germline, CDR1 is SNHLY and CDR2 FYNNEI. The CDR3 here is CASETGKYF. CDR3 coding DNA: TGTGCCAGCGAGACCGGGAAGTATTTT.

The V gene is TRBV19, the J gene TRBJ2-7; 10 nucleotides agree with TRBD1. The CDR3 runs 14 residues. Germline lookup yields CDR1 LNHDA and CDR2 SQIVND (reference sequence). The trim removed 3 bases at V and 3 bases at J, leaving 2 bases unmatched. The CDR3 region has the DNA TGTGCCAGTAGTATTGGGGACAGGGGCTACGAGCAGTACTTC. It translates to CASSIGDRGYEQYF.

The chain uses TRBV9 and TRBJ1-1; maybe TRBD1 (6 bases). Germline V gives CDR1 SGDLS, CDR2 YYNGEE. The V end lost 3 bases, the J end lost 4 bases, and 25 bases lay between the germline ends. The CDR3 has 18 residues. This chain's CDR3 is CASSESWAGDWFSTEAFF. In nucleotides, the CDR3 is TGTGCCAGCAGCGAAAGTTGGGCAGGGGATTGGTTTAGCACTGAAGCTTTCTTT.

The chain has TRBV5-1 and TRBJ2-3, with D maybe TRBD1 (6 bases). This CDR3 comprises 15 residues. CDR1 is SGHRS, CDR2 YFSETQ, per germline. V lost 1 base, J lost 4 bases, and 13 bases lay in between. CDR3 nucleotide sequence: TGCGCCAGCAGCTTGACAGGGCCCGCAGCAGATACGCAGTATTTT. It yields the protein CASSLTGPAADTQYF.

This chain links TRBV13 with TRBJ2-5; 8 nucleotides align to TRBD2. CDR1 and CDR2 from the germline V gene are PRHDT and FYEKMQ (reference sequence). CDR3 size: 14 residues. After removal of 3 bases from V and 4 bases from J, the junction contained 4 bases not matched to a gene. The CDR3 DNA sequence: TGTGCCAGCAGCTTGGGACTAGGTAGAGAGACCCAGTACTTC. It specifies CASSLGLGRETQYF.

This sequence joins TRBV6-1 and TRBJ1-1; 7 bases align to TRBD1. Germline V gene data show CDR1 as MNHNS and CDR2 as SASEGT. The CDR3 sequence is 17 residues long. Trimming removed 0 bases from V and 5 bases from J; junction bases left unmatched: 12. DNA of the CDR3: TGTGCCAGCAGTGAAGCCAGGTCCAGGGGGATGGGTACTGAAGCTTTCTTT. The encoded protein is CASSEARSRGMGTEAFF.